This T cell receptor beta chain stems from a study of OX40 agonist ivuxolimab in advanced cancers. Study-level points and caveats: Compared with others, partial responders at 0.1-3.0 mg/kg displayed clonal expansion among the lowest.

The CDR3 covers 14 residues. The junction had 4 bases not matched to a gene; V was cut back by 5 bases and J by 1 base. Germline assignment: CDR1 MNHEY and CDR2 SVGAGI. Method: immunoSEQ multiplex PCR; TCRdb's copy keeps in-frame clones and lacks some. Among tens of thousands of clones, over 80% were seen once, and the ten largest hold approximately 1.8%. A remark on this clone: What it binds is unknown.

The clonotype comes from an adult with an advanced solid tumor such as melanoma, head and neck, liver or kidney cancer. The genes are TRBV6-5 and TRBJ2-7; 8 bases fit TRBD1. Material: CD4+ or CD8+ T cells sorted from blood, obtained in a trial of the OX40 agonist ivuxolimab. The CDR3 nucleotides read TGTGCCAGCAGTGAACACAGGGGGTCCTACGAGCAGTACTTC. This sequence encodes CASSEHRGSYEQYF.